This passage covers 19 T cell receptor beta chains from one sample sequenced in a study of T cell repertoires in cytomegalovirus infection. Which antigens these TCRs recognize remains unknown. TCRdb processed the reads anew with MiXCR; each CDR3 protein has one entry. The sample carries hundreds of thousands of distinct CDR3 sequences, around a third recorded once. This specimen consisted of cultured CD8+ T cells from PBMCs, obtained from culture after CMV antigen stimulation. Receptors originate from a human donor in good health (CMV status not recorded). Some clones in this sample may be carry-over from other donors' samples.

The chain employs TRBV18 and TRBJ2-3; TRBD2 might be the D (6 bases). Per the germline V gene, CDR1 is KGHSH and CDR2 is LQKENI. The CDR3 extends over 18 amino acids. With 4 bases removed from V and 6 bases from J, the gap between germline ends came to 26 bases. CDR3 amino acids: CASSQLQVGTGNSDTQYF. In DNA form, the CDR3 reads TGTGCCAGCTCACAGCTTCAAGTTGGGACTGGTAATTCGGATACGCAGTATTTT.

This sequence joins TRBV7-3 and TRBJ2-1, with 9 bases fitting TRBD2. CDR1 SGHTA and CDR2 FQGTGA come from the germline V gene. The junction had 9 bases not matched to a gene; V was cut back by 2 bases and J by 10 bases. The CDR3 is 15 amino acids. This CDR3 reads CASSLSAGGPGEQFF. The DNA for the CDR3 is TGTGCCAGCAGCTTATCTGCGGGGGGGCCAGGGGAGCAGTTCTTC.

The chain joins TRBV7-9 to TRBJ1-1; perhaps TRBD1 as D (6 bases). This CDR3 has 12 residues. V was shortened by 3 bases and J by 7 bases, with 9 bases between the two germline ends. The germline gives CDR1 SEHNR, CDR2 FQNEAQ (reference sequence). CDR3 sequence (DNA): TGTGCCAGCAGCTTCGGGACATATGAAGCTTTCTTT. Protein: CASSFGTYEAFF.

This clonotype was observed at least ten times. V is TRBV12-3 or TRBV12-4 and J is TRBJ2-4; D unresolved. The V gene lost 3 bases and the J gene lost 0 bases, with 18 bases spanning the gap. The length of the CDR3 is 18 residues. The DNA of the CDR3 is TGTGCCAGCAGTTTCGAGACGTCGCAAAGCTTAGCCAAAAACATTCAGTACTTC. This sequence encodes CASSFETSQSLAKNIQYF.

The chain uses TRBV6-8 and TRBJ2-5; weak D call: TRBD2 (6 bases). V was trimmed by 2 bases and J by 8 bases, leaving 21 bases between them. CDR1 and CDR2 (germline): MNHGY, SAAAGT. This CDR3 comprises 16 residues. The DNA of the CDR3 is TGTGCCAGCAGTTACAAAGGGCGGCAAATCGGGAGCACCCAGTACTTC. Protein sequence: CASSYKGRQIGSTQYF.

Comment on this clonotype: At one boundary the junction diverges from the germline segment, which might be a read error. The chain uses TRBV27 and TRBJ1-5; D is undetermined. The length of the CDR3 is 15 residues. Germline V gene lookup returns CDR1 MNHEY and CDR2 SMNVEV (reference sequence). The CDR3 region is CASSLLGNSNQSQHF. The CDR3, as DNA: TGTGCCAGCAGTTTATTAGGGAATAGCAATCAGTCCCAGCATTTT.

The CDR3 nucleotides are TGTGCCAGCAGCGTATTGACTAGCGGGGGGGCTGCAGATACGCAGTATTTT. It translates to CASSVLTSGGAADTQYF. The chain uses TRBV9 and TRBJ2-3; 14 nucleotides align to TRBD2. Germline CDR1 is SGDLS and CDR2 is YYNGEE. V lost 1 base to trimming and J lost 4 bases; unmatched junction nucleotides: 5. The CDR3 length is 17 residues. The complete variable domain, with remaining parts taken from reference TRBV9 and TRBJ2-3, reads DSGVTQTPKHLITATGQRVTLRCSPRSGDLSVYWYQQSLDQGLQFLIQYYNGEERAKGNILERFSAQQFPDLHSELNLSSLELGDSALYFCASSVLTSGGAADTQYFGPGTRLTVL.

The chain carries TRBV7-9 and TRBJ2-7, with unresolved D. The V end lost 8 bases, the J end lost 5 bases, and 13 bases lay between the germline ends. The CDR3 covers 12 residues. Germline V CDR1 and CDR2: SEHNR, FQNEAQ (reference sequence). This CDR3 reads CASSFAGNEQYV. DNA for the CDR3: TGTGCCAGCTCATTCGCCGGCAACGAGCAGTACGTC.

This clonotype was seen a single time. This chain uses TRBV6-6 with TRBJ2-2, with 12 bases that match TRBD2. Germline-derived CDR1 and CDR2 are MNHNY and SVGAGI (reference sequence). The CDR3 runs 16 residues. Trimming took 0 bases from V and 4 from J; bases not matched to a gene: 0. CDR3 loop: CASSYSTSGGTGELFF. In DNA, the CDR3 is TGTGCCAGCAGTTACTCGACTAGCGGGGGCACCGGGGAGCTGTTTTTT.

This clonotype came up a few times. J is TRBJ1-2 and V is TRBV7-2, with D possibly matching TRBD1 (5 bases). Between the trimmed V and J ends, which lost 4 bases and 8 bases, there was a span of 11 bases. Per germline, CDR1 SGHTA and CDR2 FQGNSA. CDR3 length: 12 amino acids. CDR3 loop: CASSSWGEGYTF. The DNA of the CDR3 is TGTGCCAGCAGCTCCTGGGGGGAGGGCTACACCTTC.

This clonotype was detected only a few times. This chain connects TRBV12-3 or TRBV12-4 to TRBJ2-3, with 8 positions matching TRBD1. This CDR3 comprises 15 residues. V lost 6 bases and J lost 4; bases outside the gene matches: 9. The CDR3 nucleotides read TGTGCCAGCAGCGACTCCGGGACAGGACCAGATACGCAGTATTTT. It is translated as CASSDSGTGPDTQYF.

This clonotype appeared many times. The rearrangement uses TRBV11-1 and TRBJ2-5; 12 nucleotides match TRBD2. V was pared by 8 bases and J by 7 bases, with 8 bases of the junction left unmatched. In germline, CDR1 is SGHAT, CDR2 FQDESV (reference sequence). This CDR3 is built from 14 residues. The CDR3 sequence is CASGSSGGAGTQYF. In DNA, the CDR3 is TGTGCCAGCGGATCTAGCGGGGGGGCCGGGACCCAGTACTTC. Full variable domain (rest looked up from reference TRBV11-1 and TRBJ2-5): EAEVAQSPRYKITEKSQAVAFWCDPISGHATLYWYRQILGQGPELLVQFQDESVVDDSQLPKDRFSAERLKGVDSTLKIQPAELGDSAMYLCASGSSGGAGTQYFGPGTRLLVL.

This clonotype was observed at least ten times. The chain joins TRBV7-2 to TRBJ2-2; 7 nucleotides agree with TRBD1. The CDR3 runs 16 residues. Germline V gene lookup returns CDR1 SGHTA and CDR2 FQGNSA. Unmatched junction bases numbered 13, after V lost 5 bases and J lost 7 bases. CDR3 sequence: CASSAREKGAGGELFF. The CDR3 bases are TGTGCCAGCAGCGCGAGAGAGAAGGGGGCTGGCGGGGAGCTGTTTTTT.

This sequence joins TRBV3-1 and TRBJ2-1; TRBD2 matches 11 bases. The germline V gene encodes CDR1 LGHDT and CDR2 YNNKEL (reference sequence). With V trimmed by 0 bases and J by 3 bases, 7 bases remained unmatched. This CDR3 is 18 amino acids long. For the CDR3, the DNA is TGTGCCAGCAGCCAAGATAGTCTAGCGGGGGGTCTCTACAATGAGCAGTTCTTC. This translates into CASSQDSLAGGLYNEQFF.

This clonotype was seen repeatedly, ten times or more. The chain recombines TRBV7-2 with TRBJ2-1; TRBD2 matches at 10 bases. The germline V gene encodes CDR1 SGHTA and CDR2 FQGNSA. The CDR3 contains 15 residues. The trim removed 4 bases at V and 4 bases at J, leaving 4 bases unmatched. The CDR3 loop is CASSSGLAPYNEQFF. The CDR3 nucleotides read TGTGCCAGCAGCTCGGGACTAGCGCCTTACAATGAGCAGTTCTTC.

This clonotype has ten or more counts. V gene TRBV12-3 or TRBV12-4 combines with J gene TRBJ1-4, with D unclear. V was pared by 6 bases and J by 4 bases, with 3 bases between. CDR3 size: 11 residues. The DNA of the CDR3 is TGTGCCAGCAGGGATAATGAAAAACTGTTTTTT. Translated: CASRDNEKLFF.

V is TRBV20-1 and J is TRBJ2-7, with 8 bases matching TRBD2. Trimming cost V 3 bases and J 2 bases; bases outside gene matches: 12. This CDR3 contains 16 residues. Germline V gives CDR1 DFQATT, CDR2 SNEGSKA (reference sequence). CDR3: CSASWTSSPPPYEQYF. CDR3 DNA: TGCAGTGCTAGTTGGACTAGCTCTCCTCCCCCCTACGAGCAGTACTTC.

The chain employs TRBV3-1 and TRBJ2-5; perhaps TRBD1 as D (6 bases). The germline CDR1 and CDR2 sequences are LGHDT and YNNKEL (reference sequence). V was cut by 0 bases and J by 4 bases, with 15 bases left in between. This CDR3 contains 16 residues. The CDR3 bases are TGTGCCAGCAGCCAAGATGGGCCACAGGGCGCAGAGACCCAGTACTTC. Its protein is CASSQDGPQGAETQYF.

The genes are TRBV20-1 and TRBJ1-3; a weak D match, TRBD1 (5 bases). The CDR3 loop spans 17 amino acids. The germline V gene encodes CDR1 DFQATT and CDR2 SNEGSKA (reference sequence). The V end lost 0 bases, the J end lost 4 bases, and 19 bases lay between the germline ends. In nucleotides, the CDR3 is TGCAGTGCTAGAGACCGACATGGGGCAAAAGAGGGAAACACCATATATTTT. Protein: CSARDRHGAKEGNTIYF.